A selection of T cell receptor beta chains follows, all from one sample in a study of blood T cells in healthy people across ages. TCRdb recomputed calls from the 5' RACE reads with MiXCR, one row per CDR3 protein. The sample yields approximately 880,000 distinct CDR3 sequences, roughly 52% seen once. Sequences were obtained from blood. The receptors shown here come from a young man in good health. Both conserved end residues are part of each CDR3. A D gene is named only where the DNA matches it firmly. Not every row has a clone size; where given, it reads once, few, many or a size class.

NA	NA	TRBJ1-6	TRBV3-1	TGTGCCAGTTCACCCATGGCAACCACCGTCCCCCTCCACTTT	CASSPMATTVPLHF
NA	many	TRBJ1-2	TRBV6-1	TGTGCCAGCCGAGGGGAGTATGGCTACACCTTC	CASRGEYGYTF
NA	NA	TRBJ2-1	TRBV6-2/TRBV6-3	TGTGCCAGCAGTTCCCACGGGGATGGTACTAATGAGCAGTTCTTC	CASSSHGDGTNEQFF
TRBD1	NA	TRBJ1-5	TRBV7-9	TGTGCCAGCAGCTCCACAGGGGATAGCAATCAGCCCCAGCATTTT	CASSSTGDSNQPQHF
TRBD2	NA	TRBJ2-3	TRBV18	TGTGCCAGCTCACCACCGCAGCGGGGGGGCGTCACAGATACGCAGTATTTT	CASSPPQRGGVTDTQYF
TRBD1	NA	TRBJ2-1	TRBV20-1	TGCAGTGCCCCGGGACAGGGCTACAATGAGCAGTTCTTC	CSAPGQGYNEQFF
NA	NA	TRBJ2-5	TRBV6-5	TGTGCCAGCAGTTACTCGCGTTATCCCGACACTCGCCAAGAGACCCAGTACTTC	CASSYSRYPDTRQETQYF
NA	NA	TRBJ1-5	TRBV4-2	TGTGCCAGCAGCCAAGATGATAGTGCGAATCAGCCCCAGCATTTT	CASSQDDSANQPQHF
NA	NA	TRBJ2-2	TRBV7-2	TGTGCCAGCAGCTTAGATGCCCGAACCGGGGAGCTGTTTTTT	CASSLDARTGELFF
TRBD1	NA	TRBJ1-2	TRBV3-1	TGTGCCAGCAGCCAAGGGGGACAGGGAAGCTATGGCTACACCTTC	CASSQGGQGSYGYTF
NA	NA	TRBJ1-2	TRBV6-6	TGTGCCAGCAGTTACTCGAAGGGGGCTAACTATGGCTACACCTTC	CASSYSKGANYGYTF
NA	NA	TRBJ1-2	TRBV25-1	TGTGCCAGCAGTGGTCGGGGGGATTATGGCTACACCTTC	CASSGRGDYGYTF
NA	NA	TRBJ2-5	TRBV20-1	TGCAGTGCTAGCGAGGACTCCCAAGAGACCCAGTACTTC	CSASEDSQETQYF
TRBD2	NA	TRBJ2-3	TRBV4-2	TGTGCCAGCAGCCAAGATGGGGGCGGGGGGGGAGCAGATACGCAGTATTTT	CASSQDGGGGGADTQYF
NA	many	TRBJ2-3	TRBV7-7	TGTGCTAGCAGCTCCGGGCCCGGCACAGATACGCAGTATTTT	CASSSGPGTDTQYF
TRBD2	many	TRBJ2-3	TRBV6-8	TGTGCCAGCAGTTTGCTAGCGGAATCTTCGTCTAGCACAGATACGCAGTATTTT	CASSLLAESSSSTDTQYF
NA	NA	TRBJ2-3	TRBV7-9	TGTGCCAGCAGCGTCATGGGAGGGGGCCAAATAGATACGCAGTATTTT	CASSVMGGGQIDTQYF
NA	NA	TRBJ1-1	TRBV2	TGTGCCAGCAGTGAAGGAGACACTGAAGCTTTCTTT	CASSEGDTEAFF
NA	NA	TRBJ2-7	TRBV2	TGTGCCAGCAGTAGGACTACCTACTACGAGCAGTACTTC	CASSRTTYYEQYF
TRBD1	NA	TRBJ1-6	TRBV2	TGTGCCAGCAGTGTCCGCAGGGACAGGGATTCACCCCTCCACTTT	CASSVRRDRDSPLHF
NA	NA	TRBJ2-5	TRBV3-1	TGTGCCAGCAGCCAAGGCCGTCCAGGGACCCAGTACTTC	CASSQGRPGTQYF
NA	NA	TRBJ2-1	TRBV5-1	TGCGCCAGCAGCGTGAACCAGGGATTCGATGAGCAGTTCTTC	CASSVNQGFDEQFF
NA	NA	TRBJ2-5	TRBV7-9	TGTGCCAGCAGCTTAGCTCGGCCAATGCAACAAGAGACCCAGTACTTC	CASSLARPMQQETQYF
TRBD2	once	TRBJ2-1	TRBV3-1	TGTGCCAGCAGCCAAGGTTTCCTAGCGGAATACAATGAGCAGTTCTTC	CASSQGFLAEYNEQFF
TRBD1	few	TRBJ2-7	TRBV27	TGTGCCAGCAGTTCCGCCGGGACAGTTTCCGACGAGCAGTACTTC	CASSSAGTVSDEQYF
TRBD1	few	TRBJ1-3	TRBV4-3	TGCGCCAGCAGCCAGGACAGGGTTGCGGGAAACACCATATATTTT	CASSQDRVAGNTIYF
NA	NA	TRBJ2-3	TRBV7-2	TGTGCCAGCAGCTCAGGCCCTAGTATGTCAGATACGCAGTATTTT	CASSSGPSMSDTQYF
NA	NA	TRBJ2-1	TRBV20-1	TGCAGTGCAACAGACGGAAATGAGCAGTTCTTC	CSATDGNEQFF
NA	NA	TRBJ2-7	TRBV7-6	TGTGCCAGCAGCTTAGAAGCGGACAGCAAATACGAGCAGTACTTC	CASSLEADSKYEQYF
TRBD1	NA	TRBJ1-1	TRBV6-1	TGTGCCAGCAGATCTCAGGGGGATGGCACTGAAGCTTTCTTT	CASRSQGDGTEAFF
NA	many	TRBJ2-3	TRBV11-3	TGTGCCAGCAGTTTGACTTCTAGCACAGATACGCAGTATTTT	CASSLTSSTDTQYF